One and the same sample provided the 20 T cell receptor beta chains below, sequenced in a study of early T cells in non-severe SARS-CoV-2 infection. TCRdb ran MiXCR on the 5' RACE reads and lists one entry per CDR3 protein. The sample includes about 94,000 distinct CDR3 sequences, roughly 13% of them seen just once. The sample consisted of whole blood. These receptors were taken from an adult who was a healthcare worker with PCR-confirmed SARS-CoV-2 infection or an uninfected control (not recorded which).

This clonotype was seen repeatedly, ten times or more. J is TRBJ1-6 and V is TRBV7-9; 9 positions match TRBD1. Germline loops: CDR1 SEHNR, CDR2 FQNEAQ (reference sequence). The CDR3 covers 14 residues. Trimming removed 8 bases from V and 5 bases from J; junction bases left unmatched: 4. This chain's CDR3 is CASSRDRDNSPLHF. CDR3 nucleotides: TGTGCCAGCTCCCGGGACAGGGATAATTCACCCCTCCACTTT.

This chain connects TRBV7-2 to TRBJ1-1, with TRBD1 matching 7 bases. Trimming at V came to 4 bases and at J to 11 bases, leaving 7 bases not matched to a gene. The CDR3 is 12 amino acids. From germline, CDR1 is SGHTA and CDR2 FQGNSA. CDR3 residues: CASSSRQGRAFF. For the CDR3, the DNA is TGTGCCAGCAGCTCCAGACAGGGTAGGGCTTTCTTT.

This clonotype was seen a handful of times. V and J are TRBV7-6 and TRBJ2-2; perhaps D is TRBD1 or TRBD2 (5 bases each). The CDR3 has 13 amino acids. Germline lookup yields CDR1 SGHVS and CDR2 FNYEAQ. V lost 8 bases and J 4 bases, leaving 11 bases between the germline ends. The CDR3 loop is CASWDPATGELFF. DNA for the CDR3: TGTGCCAGCTGGGACCCAGCCACCGGGGAGCTGTTTTTT.

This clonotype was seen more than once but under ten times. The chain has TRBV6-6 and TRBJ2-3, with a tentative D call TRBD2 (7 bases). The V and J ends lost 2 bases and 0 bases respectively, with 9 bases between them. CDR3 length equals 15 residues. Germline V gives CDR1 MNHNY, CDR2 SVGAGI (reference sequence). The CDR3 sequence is CASSYRGASTDTQYF. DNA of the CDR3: TGTGCCAGCAGTTACCGGGGGGCTAGCACAGATACGCAGTATTTT.

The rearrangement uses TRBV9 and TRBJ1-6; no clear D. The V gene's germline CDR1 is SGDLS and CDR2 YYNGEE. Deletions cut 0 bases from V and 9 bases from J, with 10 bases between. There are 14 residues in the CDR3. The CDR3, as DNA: TGTGCCAGCAGCGTAGGGGCCACGGGTTCACCCCTCCACTTT. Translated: CASSVGATGSPLHF.

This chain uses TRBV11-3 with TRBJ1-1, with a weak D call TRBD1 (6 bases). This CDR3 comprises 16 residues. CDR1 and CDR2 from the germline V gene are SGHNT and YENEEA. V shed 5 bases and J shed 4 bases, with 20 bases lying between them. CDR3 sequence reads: CASSPRRGAWGTEAFF. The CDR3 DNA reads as TGTGCCAGCAGCCCCCGGCGGGGGGCGTGGGGCACTGAAGCTTTCTTT.

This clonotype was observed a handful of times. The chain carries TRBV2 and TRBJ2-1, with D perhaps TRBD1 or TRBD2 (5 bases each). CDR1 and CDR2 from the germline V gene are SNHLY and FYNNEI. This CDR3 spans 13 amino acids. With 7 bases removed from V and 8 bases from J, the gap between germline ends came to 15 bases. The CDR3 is CASNGAFSDEQFF. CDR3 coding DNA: TGTGCCAGCAACGGGGCCTTTAGCGATGAGCAGTTCTTC. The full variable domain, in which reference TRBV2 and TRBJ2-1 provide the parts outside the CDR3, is EPEVTQTPSHQVTQMGQEVILRCVPISNHLYFYWYRQILGQKVEFLVSFYNNEISEKSEIFDDQFSVERPDGSNFTLKIRSTKLEDSAMYFCASNGAFSDEQFFGPGTRLTVL.

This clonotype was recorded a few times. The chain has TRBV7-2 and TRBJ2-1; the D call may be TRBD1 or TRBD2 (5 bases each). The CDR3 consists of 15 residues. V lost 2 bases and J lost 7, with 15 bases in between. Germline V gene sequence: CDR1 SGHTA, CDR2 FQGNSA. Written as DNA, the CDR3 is TGTGCCAGCAGCTTATCACTGGGGTGGGGGAATGAGCAGTTCTTC. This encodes CASSLSLGWGNEQFF.

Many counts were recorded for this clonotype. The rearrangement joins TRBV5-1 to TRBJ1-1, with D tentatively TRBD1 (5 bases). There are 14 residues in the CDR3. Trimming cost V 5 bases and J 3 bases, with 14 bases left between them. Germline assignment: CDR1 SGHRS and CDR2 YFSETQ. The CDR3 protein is CASSPRGSDTEAFF. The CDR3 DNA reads TGCGCCAGCAGTCCGAGGGGTAGCGACACTGAAGCTTTCTTT.

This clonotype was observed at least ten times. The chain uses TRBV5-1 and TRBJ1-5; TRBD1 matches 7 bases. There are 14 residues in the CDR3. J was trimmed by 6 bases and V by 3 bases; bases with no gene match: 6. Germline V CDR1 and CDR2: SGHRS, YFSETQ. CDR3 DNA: TGCGCCAGCAGCTCGACAGGGTCAGGTCAGCCCCAGCATTTT. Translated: CASSSTGSGQPQHF.

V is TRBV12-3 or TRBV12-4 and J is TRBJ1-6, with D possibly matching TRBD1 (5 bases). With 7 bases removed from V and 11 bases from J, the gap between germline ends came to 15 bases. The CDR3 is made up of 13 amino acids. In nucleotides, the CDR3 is TGTGCCAGCAACCCAACTGGGGGGGCACCCCTCCACTTT. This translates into CASNPTGGAPLHF.

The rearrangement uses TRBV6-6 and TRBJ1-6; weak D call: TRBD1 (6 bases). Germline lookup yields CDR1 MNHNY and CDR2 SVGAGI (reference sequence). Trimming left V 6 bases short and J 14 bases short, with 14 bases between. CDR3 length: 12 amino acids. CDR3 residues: CASRRTDSSLHF. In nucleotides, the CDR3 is TGTGCCAGCAGAAGGACAGATTCTTCCCTCCACTTT.

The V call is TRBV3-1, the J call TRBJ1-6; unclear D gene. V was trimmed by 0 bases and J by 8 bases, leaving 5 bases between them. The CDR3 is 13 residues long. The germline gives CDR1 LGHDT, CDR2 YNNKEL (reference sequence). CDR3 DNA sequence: TGTGCCAGCAGCCAAGATGTATATTCACCCCTCCACTTT. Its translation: CASSQDVYSPLHF.

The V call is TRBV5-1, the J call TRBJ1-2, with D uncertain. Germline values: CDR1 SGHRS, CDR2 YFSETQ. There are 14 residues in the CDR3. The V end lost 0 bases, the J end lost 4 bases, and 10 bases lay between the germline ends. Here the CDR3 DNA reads TGCGCCAGCAGCTTGGCAGGCAGGACCTATGGCTACACCTTC. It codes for CASSLAGRTYGYTF.

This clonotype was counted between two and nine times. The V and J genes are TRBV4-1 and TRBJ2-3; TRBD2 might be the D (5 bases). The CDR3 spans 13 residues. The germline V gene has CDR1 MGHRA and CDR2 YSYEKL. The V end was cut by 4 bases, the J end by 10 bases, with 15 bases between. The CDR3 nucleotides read TGCGCCAGCAGCCCCCCTGGAGGTATGCCGCAGTATTTT. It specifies CASSPPGGMPQYF.

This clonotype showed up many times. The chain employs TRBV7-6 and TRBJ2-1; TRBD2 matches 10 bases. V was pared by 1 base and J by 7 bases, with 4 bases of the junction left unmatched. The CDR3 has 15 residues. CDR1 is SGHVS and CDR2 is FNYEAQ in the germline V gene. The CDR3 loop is CASSLVAGGPNEQFF. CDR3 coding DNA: TGTGCCAGCAGCTTAGTAGCGGGGGGCCCGAATGAGCAGTTCTTC.

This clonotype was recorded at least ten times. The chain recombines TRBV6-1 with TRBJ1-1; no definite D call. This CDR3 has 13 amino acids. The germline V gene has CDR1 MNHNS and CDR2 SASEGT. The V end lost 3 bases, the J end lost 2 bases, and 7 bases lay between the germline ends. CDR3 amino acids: CASSEGLNTEAFF. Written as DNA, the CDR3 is TGTGCCAGCAGTGAGGGGTTAAACACTGAAGCTTTCTTT.

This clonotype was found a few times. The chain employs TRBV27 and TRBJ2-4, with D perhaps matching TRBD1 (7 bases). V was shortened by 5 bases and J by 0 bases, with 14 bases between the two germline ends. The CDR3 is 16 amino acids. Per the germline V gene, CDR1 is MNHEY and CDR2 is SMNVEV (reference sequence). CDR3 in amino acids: CASSPSGGLAKNIQYF. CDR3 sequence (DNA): TGTGCCAGCAGTCCCTCAGGGGGACTAGCCAAAAACATTCAGTACTTC.

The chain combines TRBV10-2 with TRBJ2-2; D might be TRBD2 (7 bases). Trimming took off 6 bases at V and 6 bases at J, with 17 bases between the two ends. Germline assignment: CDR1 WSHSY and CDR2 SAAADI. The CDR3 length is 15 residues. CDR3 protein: CASRVGGALSGELFF. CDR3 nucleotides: TGCGCCAGCAGAGTTGGGGGGGCCTTGTCCGGGGAGCTGTTTTTT.

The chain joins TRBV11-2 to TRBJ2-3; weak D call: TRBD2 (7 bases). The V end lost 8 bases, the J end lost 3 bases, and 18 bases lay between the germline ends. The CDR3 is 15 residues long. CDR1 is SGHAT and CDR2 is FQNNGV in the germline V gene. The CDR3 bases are TGTGCCAGCGTCCCCGGGGGCGGGGGTACAGATACGCAGTATTTT. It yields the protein CASVPGGGGTDTQYF.